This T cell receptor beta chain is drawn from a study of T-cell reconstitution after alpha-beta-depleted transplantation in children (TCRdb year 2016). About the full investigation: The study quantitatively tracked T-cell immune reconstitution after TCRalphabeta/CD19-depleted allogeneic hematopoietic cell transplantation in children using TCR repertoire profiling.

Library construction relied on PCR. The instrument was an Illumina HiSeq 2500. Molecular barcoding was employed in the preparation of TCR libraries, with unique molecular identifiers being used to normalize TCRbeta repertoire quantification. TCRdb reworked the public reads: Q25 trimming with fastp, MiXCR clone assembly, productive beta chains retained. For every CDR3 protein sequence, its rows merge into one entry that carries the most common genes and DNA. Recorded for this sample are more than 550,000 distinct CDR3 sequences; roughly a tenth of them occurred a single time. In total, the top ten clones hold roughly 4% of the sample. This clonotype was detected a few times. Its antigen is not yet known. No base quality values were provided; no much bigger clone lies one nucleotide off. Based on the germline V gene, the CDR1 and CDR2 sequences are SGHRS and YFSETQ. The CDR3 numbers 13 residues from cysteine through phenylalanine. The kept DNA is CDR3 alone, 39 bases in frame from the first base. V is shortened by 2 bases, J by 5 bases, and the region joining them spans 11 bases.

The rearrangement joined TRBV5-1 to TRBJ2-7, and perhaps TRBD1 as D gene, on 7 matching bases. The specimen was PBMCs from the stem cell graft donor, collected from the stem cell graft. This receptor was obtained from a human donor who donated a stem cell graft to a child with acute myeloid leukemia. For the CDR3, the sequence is CASSFRGDNEQYF. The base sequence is TGCGCCAGCAGCTTCAGGGGGGACAACGAGCAGTACTTC.